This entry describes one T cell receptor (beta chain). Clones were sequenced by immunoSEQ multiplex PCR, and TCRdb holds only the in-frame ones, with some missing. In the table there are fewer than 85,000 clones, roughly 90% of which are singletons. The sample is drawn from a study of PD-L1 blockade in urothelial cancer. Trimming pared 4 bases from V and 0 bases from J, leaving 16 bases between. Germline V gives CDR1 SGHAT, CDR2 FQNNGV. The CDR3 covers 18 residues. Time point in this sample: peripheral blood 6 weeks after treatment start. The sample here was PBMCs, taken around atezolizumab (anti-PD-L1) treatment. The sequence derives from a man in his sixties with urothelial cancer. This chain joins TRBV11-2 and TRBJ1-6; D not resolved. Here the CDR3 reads CASSSQEAANSYNSPLHF. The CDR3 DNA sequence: TGTGCCAGCAGCTCACAAGAGGCCGCAAACTCCTATAATTCACCCCTCCACTTT.